Reported below is one T cell receptor (beta chain). No cognate antigen has been identified for it. There are no base qualities to consult, and no much larger clone falls within one base. The immunoSEQ Assay, a bias-controlled multiplex PCR, was used to amplify TCRbeta CDR3 regions from genomic DNA. The source study handled its data this way. Nucleated cell counts per sample were estimated from amplification of reference gene primers within the assay. To quantify the absolute abundance of each unique TCRbeta CDR3 rearrangement, sequence reads were collapsed and filtered. Productive Simpson clonality was computed per sample as the square root of Simpson's diversity index over productive rearrangements. TCRdb took this table from immuneACCESS and kept in-frame rearrangements with V and J called. Such tables lack part of the clones; where checked against another copy, unresolved V genes explain under half of the gap, and the rest is unexplained. The DNA was the basis for D and trimming; V, J and clone size are from that table. The sample table lists some 340,000 clones, around 83% of them with a count of one. Approximately 5% of the sample belongs to the ten largest clones.

The junction shows trimming of 5 bases on V and 4 bases on J, and the gene matches do not reach 4 bases of it. From the germline V gene, CDR1 is SNHLY and CDR2 is FYNNEI. The CDR3 numbers 14 residues from cysteine through phenylalanine. Only the CDR3 region is kept as DNA, spanning 42 bases read in frame from base 1. In the prospective study, participants were roughly 18 to 95 years old, resided in under 30 geographic areas of the United States, and were enrolled through a virtual design. Cohort assignment in the prospective study relied on participant-reported clinical history from a screening survey and a study questionnaire. Recovered participants in ImmuneRACE Cohort 3 were defined as having two consecutive negative NP/OP PCR tests, clearance from a healthcare professional, or resolution of symptoms. In the prospective study, mobile phlebotomists collected whole blood, serum and a nasopharyngeal or oropharyngeal swab from each participant. Participants in the prospective study had the option to provide additional blood draws and questionnaires over a 2-month period. Before DNA extraction, blood samples from the prospective study were shipped at room temperature or frozen.

This entry comes from a study of blood T cell repertoires in COVID-19 (dated by TCRdb to about 2020). For context, the study as a whole: The collaborator samples originated in the United States, Italy and Spain and spanned the acute and convalescent phases of COVID-19. Where available, HLA class I and class II types were obtained from metadata supplied by the sample provider rather than from assay-based typing. The samples were drawn from two sources: the first 160 participants of the ongoing ImmuneRACE study, and fewer than 1,500 subjects contributed by 6 global collaborators. The prospective study material was composed of cDNA or gDNA derived from T cells, B-cell-depleted T cells, or PBMCs. The dataset comprised deeply sampled blood TCRbeta repertoires from subjects exposed to, actively infected with, or recovered from COVID-19. A de-identified subject ID, COVID-19 status, age in years and sex were almost always included in the sample metadata. The repertoires were released in a freely available public database meant as a resource for research on the immune response to SARS-CoV-2. Here is what the overall study found, with its caveats: The amount of clinical and demographic metadata varied by source and participant and was provided uncurated.

The receptor chain draws on TRBV2 and TRBJ1-5, with 8 central nucleotides matching TRBD1. The source material was PBMCs or T cells enriched from blood (not recorded which). The TCR originated in a woman between 45 and 65 years old who had recovered from COVID-19. The nucleotide sequence reads TGTGCCAGCAGTCCGAACAGGGGGAATCAGCCCCAGCATTTT. This yields the protein CASSPNRGNQPQHF.